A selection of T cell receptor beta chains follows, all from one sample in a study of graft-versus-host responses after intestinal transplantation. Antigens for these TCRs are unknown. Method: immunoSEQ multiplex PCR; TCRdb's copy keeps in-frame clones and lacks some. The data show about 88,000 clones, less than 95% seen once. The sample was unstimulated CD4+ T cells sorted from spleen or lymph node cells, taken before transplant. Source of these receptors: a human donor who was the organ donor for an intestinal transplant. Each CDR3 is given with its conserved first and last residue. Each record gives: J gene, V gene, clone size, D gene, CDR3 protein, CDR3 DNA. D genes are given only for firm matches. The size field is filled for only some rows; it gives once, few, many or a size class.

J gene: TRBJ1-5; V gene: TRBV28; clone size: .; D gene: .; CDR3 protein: CASSTSGLKLGNQPQHF; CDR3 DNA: TGTGCCAGCAGCACGTCCGGGTTGAAGCTAGGCAATCAGCCCCAGCATTTT
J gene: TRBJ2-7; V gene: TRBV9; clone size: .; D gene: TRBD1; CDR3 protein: CASSPRTGSSYEQYF; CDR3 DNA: TGTGCCAGCAGCCCCCGGACAGGGAGCTCCTACGAGCAGTACTTC
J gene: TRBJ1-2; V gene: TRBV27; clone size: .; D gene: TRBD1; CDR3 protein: CASSFAGGISYGYTF; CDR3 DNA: TGTGCCAGCAGTTTTGCAGGGGGGATTAGCTATGGCTACACCTTC
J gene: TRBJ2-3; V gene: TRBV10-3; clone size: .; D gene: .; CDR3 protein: CAISESRGKSDTDTQYF; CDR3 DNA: TGTGCCATCAGTGAGTCAAGGGGAAAAAGCGACACAGATACGCAGTATTTT
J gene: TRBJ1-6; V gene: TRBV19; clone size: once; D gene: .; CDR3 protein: CASSQAGNSPLHF; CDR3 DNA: TGTGCCAGTAGCCAAGCGGGAAATTCACCCCTCCACTTT
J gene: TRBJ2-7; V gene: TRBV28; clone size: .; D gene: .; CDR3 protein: CASSLFPGPYEQYF; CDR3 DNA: TGTGCCAGCAGTTTATTTCCAGGGCCCTACGAGCAGTACTTC
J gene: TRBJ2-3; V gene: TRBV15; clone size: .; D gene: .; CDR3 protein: CATSISRVTDTQYF; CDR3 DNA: TGTGCCACCAGCATTTCCAGGGTCACAGATACGCAGTATTTT
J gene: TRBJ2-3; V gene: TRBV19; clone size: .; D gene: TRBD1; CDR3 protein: CASSTGQGARVF; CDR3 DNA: TGTGCCAGTAGTACCGGACAGGGGGCTCGGGTTTTT
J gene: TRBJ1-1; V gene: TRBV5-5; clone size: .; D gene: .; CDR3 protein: CASSRDSEAFF; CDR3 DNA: TGTGCCAGCAGCCGTGACAGTGAAGCTTTCTTT
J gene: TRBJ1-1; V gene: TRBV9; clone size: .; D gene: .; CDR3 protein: CASSVEGTNTEAFF; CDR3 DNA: TGTGCCAGCAGCGTAGAGGGGACGAACACTGAAGCTTTCTTT
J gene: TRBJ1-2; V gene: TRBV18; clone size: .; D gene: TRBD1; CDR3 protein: CASSSIQGNYGYTF; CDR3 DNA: TGTGCCAGCTCATCCATACAGGGGAACTATGGCTACACCTTC
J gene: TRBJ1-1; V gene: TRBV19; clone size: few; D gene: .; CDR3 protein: CARDRRSNTEAFF; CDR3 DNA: TGTGCCAGGGACAGAAGAAGCAACACTGAAGCTTTCTTT
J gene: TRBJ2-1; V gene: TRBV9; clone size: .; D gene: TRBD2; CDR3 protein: CASSVAGLAGGNEQFF; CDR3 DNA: TGTGCCAGCAGCGTAGCAGGACTAGCGGGGGGCAATGAGCAGTTCTTC
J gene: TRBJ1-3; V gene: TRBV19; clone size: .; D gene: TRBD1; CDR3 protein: CASSSRQGATGNTIYF; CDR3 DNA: TGTGCCAGTAGTAGTCGACAGGGGGCAACTGGAAACACCATATATTTT
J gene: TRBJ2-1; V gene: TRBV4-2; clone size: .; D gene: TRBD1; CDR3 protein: CASSQETGTGAIGEQFF; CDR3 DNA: TGTGCCAGCAGCCAGGAAACCGGGACAGGGGCAATTGGGGAGCAGTTCTTC
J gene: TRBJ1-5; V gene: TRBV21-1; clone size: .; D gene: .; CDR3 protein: CASSKENQPQHF; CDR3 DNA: TGTGCCAGCAGCAAAGAGAATCAGCCCCAGCATTTT
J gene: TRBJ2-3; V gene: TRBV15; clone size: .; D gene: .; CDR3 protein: CATSRGDTQYF; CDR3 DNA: TGTGCCACCAGCAGGGGGGATACGCAGTATTTT
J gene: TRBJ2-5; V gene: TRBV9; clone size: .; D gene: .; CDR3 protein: CASSTGASGYQETQYF; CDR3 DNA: TGTGCCAGCAGCACAGGGGCTAGCGGGTACCAAGAGACCCAGTACTTC
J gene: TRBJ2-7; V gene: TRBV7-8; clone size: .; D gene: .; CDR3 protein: CASSQLGSRYEQYF; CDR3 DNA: TGTGCCAGCAGCCAATTGGGGTCTAGGTACGAGCAGTACTTC
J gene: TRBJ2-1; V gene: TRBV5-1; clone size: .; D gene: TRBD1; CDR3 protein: CASSKGTGYNEQFF; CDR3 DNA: TGCGCCAGCAGCAAAGGGACAGGCTACAATGAGCAGTTCTTC
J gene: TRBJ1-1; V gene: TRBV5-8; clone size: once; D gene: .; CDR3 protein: CASSTTMRGAAEAFF; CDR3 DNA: TGTGCCAGCAGCACGACAATGAGAGGGGCAGCTGAAGCTTTCTTT
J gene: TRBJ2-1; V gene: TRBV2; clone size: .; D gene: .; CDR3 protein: CASSINEQFF; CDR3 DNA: TGTGCCAGCAGTATCAATGAGCAGTTCTTC
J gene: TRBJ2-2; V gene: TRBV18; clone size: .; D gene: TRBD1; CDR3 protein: CASSLQGIPNTGELFF; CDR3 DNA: TGTGCCAGCTCATTACAGGGGATTCCGAACACCGGGGAGCTGTTTTTT
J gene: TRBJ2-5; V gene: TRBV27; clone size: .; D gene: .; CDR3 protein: CASSTIPGTGAREQYF; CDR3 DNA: TGTGCCAGCAGCACCATCCCCGGGACTGGGGCAAGGGAGCAGTACTTC
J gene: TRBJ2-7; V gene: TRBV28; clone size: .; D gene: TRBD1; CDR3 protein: CATIHRQGAYEQYF; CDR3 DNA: TGTGCCACCATTCATAGACAGGGGGCCTACGAGCAGTACTTC
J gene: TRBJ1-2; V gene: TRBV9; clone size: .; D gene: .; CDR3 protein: CASSSKGGLVLGGYTF; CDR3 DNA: TGTGCCAGCAGCTCCAAGGGGGGGTTGGTTCTCGGTGGCTACACCTTC
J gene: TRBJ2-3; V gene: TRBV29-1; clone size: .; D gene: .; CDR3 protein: CSLRRDPEVGQYF; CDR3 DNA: TGCAGCCTCCGACGGGACCCCGAAGTCGGACAGTATTTT
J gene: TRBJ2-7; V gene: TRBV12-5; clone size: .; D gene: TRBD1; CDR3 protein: CASGKGQPYEQYF; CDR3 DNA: TGTGCTAGTGGGAAGGGACAGCCCTACGAGCAGTACTTC
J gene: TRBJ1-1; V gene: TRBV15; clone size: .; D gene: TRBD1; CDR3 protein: CATYRGRENTEAFF; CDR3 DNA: TGTGCCACGTACAGGGGGCGAGAGAACACTGAAGCTTTCTTT
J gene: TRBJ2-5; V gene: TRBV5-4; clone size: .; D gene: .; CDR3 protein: CASSLGGSAQETQYF; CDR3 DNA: TGTGCCAGCAGCTTAGGGGGGTCGGCACAAGAGACCCAGTACTTC
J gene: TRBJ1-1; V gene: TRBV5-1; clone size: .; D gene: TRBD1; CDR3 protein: CASSPREGASLTEAFF; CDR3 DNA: TGCGCCAGCAGCCCCCGGGAGGGGGCTTCGCTCACTGAAGCTTTCTTT
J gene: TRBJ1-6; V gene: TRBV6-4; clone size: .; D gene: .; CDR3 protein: CASSDNPGGVDSPLHF; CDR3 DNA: TGTGCCAGCAGTGACAACCCCGGGGGCGTTGATTCACCCCTCCACTTT
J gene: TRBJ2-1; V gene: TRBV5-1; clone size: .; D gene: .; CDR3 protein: CASRPPASGDEQFF; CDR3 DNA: TGCGCCAGCAGACCGCCCGCTTCGGGGGATGAGCAGTTCTTC